The sequence of this T cell receptor beta chain was determined in a study of cytomegalovirus exposure and HLA in healthy donors. Broader study findings: Analysis performed later found over 15,000 TCR beta sequences associated with HLA alleles at 0.05 false discovery rate.

Note on this clone: The target antigen is unknown.

Germline V lookup: CDR1 LNHDA, CDR2 SQIVND (reference sequence). The CDR3 spans 15 residues. The junction had 5 bases not matched to a gene; V was cut back by 5 bases and J by 4 bases. PCR amplification relied on 60 Vbeta primers (plus 13 Jbeta primers). Sequencing was performed with immunoSEQ multiplex PCR; in TCRdb, only in-frame clones are kept and a portion is missing. Of about 170,000 clones in the sample, about 85% were seen once. The sequence derives from a man between 18 and 35 years old in good health and CMV-seropositive. Material: PBMCs. The genes are TRBV19 and TRBJ1-5, with 10 bases lining up with TRBD1. The DNA for the CDR3 is TGTGCCAGTAGTCCCCCGGACAGGGGGAATCAGCCCCAGCATTTT. This sequence encodes CASSPPDRGNQPQHF.